Sequencing of this TCR beta chain was carried out in a study of early T cells in non-severe SARS-CoV-2 infection. The CDR3 covers 14 residues. V lost 6 bases to trimming and J lost 2 bases, with 13 bases between them. This clonotype has a count of ten or more. Its matching antigen is unknown. Each cDNA molecule carried a unique molecular identifier. TCRdb independently ran MiXCR on the 5' RACE reads; one entry per CDR3 protein. The sample carries approximately 39,000 distinct CDR3 sequences, roughly 9.9% recorded once. Study-wide points: Lookups in VDJdb leaned toward anti-spike CD8 responses and missed private and CD4 specificities.

Input material: whole blood. J is TRBJ2-5 and V is TRBV12-3 or TRBV12-4; D call uncertain. The origin of this receptor is an adult who was a healthcare worker with PCR-confirmed SARS-CoV-2 infection or an uninfected control (not recorded which). The CDR3 DNA is TGTGCCAGCAGGCCCAGCCCAGCGCAAGAGACCCAGTACTTC. It is translated as CASRPSPAQETQYF.